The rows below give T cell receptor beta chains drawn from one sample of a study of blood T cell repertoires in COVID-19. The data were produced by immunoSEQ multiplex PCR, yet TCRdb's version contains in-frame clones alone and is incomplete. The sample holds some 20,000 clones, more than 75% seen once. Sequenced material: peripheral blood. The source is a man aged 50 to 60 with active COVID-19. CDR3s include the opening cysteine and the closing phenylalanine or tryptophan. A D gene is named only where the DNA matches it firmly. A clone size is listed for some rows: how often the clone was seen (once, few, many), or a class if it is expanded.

CASSRTGVNQPQHF	TGTGCCAGCTCCAGGACAGGGGTCAATCAGCCCCAGCATTTT	TRBJ1-5	TRBV18	NA	14	TRBD1
CAISESNSLMNTEAFF	TGTGCCATCAGTGAGTCAAATAGTCTTATGAACACTGAAGCTTTCTTT	TRBJ1-1	TRBV10-3	NA	16	NA
CSVGRGRSNQPQHF	TGCAGCGTTGGGAGGGGTCGTAGCAATCAGCCCCAGCATTTT	TRBJ1-5	TRBV29-1	NA	14	NA
CASSESLFGAAYYGYTF	TGTGCCAGCAGTGAATCTCTCTTCGGAGCTGCGTACTATGGCTACACCTTC	TRBJ1-2	TRBV6-1	NA	17	NA
CASSSTVGSGETQYF	TGCGCCAGCAGCTCCACGGTTGGTAGCGGAGAGACCCAGTACTTC	TRBJ2-5	TRBV5-1	NA	15	NA
CASSPPAEHQPQHF	TGTGCCAGTAGTCCACCCGCTGAGCATCAGCCCCAGCATTTT	TRBJ1-5	TRBV19	NA	14	NA
CASSWGQGLNSPLHF	TGTGCCAGCAGCTGGGGGCAGGGACTAAATTCACCCCTCCACTTT	TRBJ1-6	TRBV7-6	NA	15	NA
CSASRQGTNEKLFF	TGCAGTGCTAGTCGACAGGGAACTAATGAAAAACTGTTTTTT	TRBJ1-4	TRBV20-1	NA	14	TRBD1
CASRNRGCNQPQHF	TGCGCCAGCAGAAACAGGGGATGCAATCAGCCCCAGCATTTT	TRBJ1-5	TRBV10-1	few	14	TRBD1
CASSLGQGVRYGYTF	TGTGCCAGCAGCTTGGGACAGGGGGTGCGCTATGGCTACACCTTC	TRBJ1-2	TRBV5-6	few	15	TRBD1
CASTFATNTEAFF	TGTGCCAGCACCTTTGCTACGAACACTGAAGCTTTCTTT	TRBJ1-1	TRBV6-5	once	13	NA
CASSEALLRGSHTF	TGTGCCAGCAGTGAAGCGCTCCTTAGGGGGTCCCACACCTTC	TRBJ1-2	TRBV2	NA	14	NA
CASSLRHGQETQYF	TGTGCCAGCAGCTTAAGACATGGGCAAGAGACCCAGTACTTC	TRBJ2-5	TRBV11-3	NA	14	NA
CASSHGQGEEDTQYF	TGTGCCAGCAGCCACGGACAGGGGGAGGAAGATACGCAGTATTTT	TRBJ2-3	TRBV7-9	NA	15	TRBD1
CASSLYGQGLGNEQFF	TGTGCCAGCAGTTTATATGGACAGGGGTTAGGAAATGAGCAGTTCTTC	TRBJ2-1	TRBV27	NA	16	TRBD1
CATSRTGNGDTEAFF	TGTGCCACCAGCAGAACAGGGAACGGAGACACTGAAGCTTTCTTT	TRBJ1-1	TRBV15	NA	15	NA
CASSSTGSYEQYF	TGTGCCAGCAGTTCCACAGGATCCTACGAGCAGTACTTC	TRBJ2-7	TRBV6-5	NA	13	NA
CASSQEWGTGVLF	TGTGCCAGCAGCCAAGAGTGGGGGACAGGGGTTCTCTTC	TRBJ2-4	TRBV3-1/TRBV3-2	NA	13	TRBD1
CAWRWGDSSPLHF	TGTGCCTGGAGATGGGGGGATAGCTCACCCCTCCACTTT	TRBJ1-6	TRBV30	NA	13	NA
CASSRRGRGGDGSPLHF	TGCGCCAGCAGCCGCCGAGGGCGGGGGGGCGATGGTTCACCCCTCCACTTT	TRBJ1-6	TRBV4-1	NA	17	NA
CASSFGSGDIQETQYF	TGTGCCAGCAGCTTTGGGAGCGGGGACATCCAAGAGACCCAGTACTTC	TRBJ2-5	TRBV5-4	NA	16	NA
CASSQDRVPDTQYF	TGTGCCAGCAGCCAGGACAGGGTACCAGATACGCAGTATTTT	TRBJ2-3	TRBV13	NA	14	TRBD1
CASRKDSFTGELFF	TGTGCCAGCAGAAAAGACAGTTTCACCGGGGAGCTGTTTTTT	TRBJ2-2	TRBV5-4	NA	14	NA
CASKGGGPSYEQYF	TGTGCCAGCAAGGGAGGGGGGCCTTCCTACGAGCAGTACTTC	TRBJ2-7	TRBV2	NA	14	NA
CASSQETRRGETQYF	TGTGCCAGCAGCCAGGAGACAAGGCGGGGAGAGACCCAGTACTTC	TRBJ2-5	TRBV3-1/TRBV3-2	NA	15	NA
CASSARLLQETQYF	TGTGCCAGCAGCGCACGGTTACTCCAAGAGACCCAGTACTTC	TRBJ2-5	TRBV3-1/TRBV3-2	NA	14	NA
CASSQDRSGDGYTF	TGCGCCAGCAGCCAAGATAGATCGGGGGATGGCTACACCTTC	TRBJ1-2	TRBV4-3	NA	14	NA
CASSLTLRGETQYF	TGTGCCAGCAGCTTGACCCTTAGGGGAGAGACCCAGTACTTC	TRBJ2-5	TRBV5-6	NA	14	NA
CASSPTRSTEAFF	TGTGCCAGCAGCCCCACTCGGAGCACTGAAGCTTTCTTT	TRBJ1-1	TRBV7-2	NA	13	NA
CASSQELAGALGQFF	TGCGCCAGCAGCCAAGAACTAGCGGGGGCCCTAGGGCAGTTCTTC	TRBJ2-1	TRBV4-3	few	15	TRBD2
CAIKYSGENTDTQYF	TGTGCCATCAAATATAGCGGGGAAAACACAGATACGCAGTATTTT	TRBJ2-3	TRBV10-3	NA	15	TRBD2
CASSNDRIAEQYF	TGTGCCAGCAGCAACGACAGGATCGCCGAGCAGTACTTC	TRBJ2-7	TRBV5-6	NA	13	NA
CASSLTTGQFNSPLHF	TGCGCCAGCAGCCTAACGACTGGACAGTTTAATTCACCCCTCCACTTT	TRBJ1-6	TRBV5-1	medium-sized	16	NA
CASSASSLAGGPRTGELFF	TGTGCCAGCAGCGCCTCCTCCCTAGCGGGGGGGCCAAGAACCGGGGAGCTGTTTTTT	TRBJ2-2	TRBV9	once	19	TRBD2
CAGEKDRENTEAFF	TGTGCCGGAGAAAAAGACAGGGAGAACACTGAAGCTTTCTTT	TRBJ1-1	TRBV30	NA	14	TRBD1
CASSILSGTGAPSNQPQHF	TGTGCCAGTAGTATTCTTTCCGGGACAGGGGCTCCAAGCAATCAGCCCCAGCATTTT	TRBJ1-5	TRBV19	NA	19	TRBD1
CASSPQGGPYNEQFF	TGTGCCAGCAGCCCTCAGGGCGGTCCCTACAATGAGCAGTTCTTC	TRBJ2-1	TRBV7-6	NA	15	NA
CASSWTGVNTGELFF	TGCGCCAGCAGCTGGACAGGCGTTAACACCGGGGAGCTGTTTTTT	TRBJ2-2	TRBV4-1	NA	15	TRBD1
CASSIRVNEQFF	TGTGCCAGTAGTATCCGTGTTAATGAGCAGTTCTTC	TRBJ2-1	TRBV19	NA	12	NA
CASSPIGQGTYEQYF	TGTGCCAGCTCACCCATCGGACAGGGCACCTACGAGCAGTACTTC	TRBJ2-7	TRBV18	NA	15	TRBD1
CASSPADRGRSYTF	TGCGCCAGCAGCCCGGCTGACAGGGGGAGAAGCTACACCTTC	TRBJ1-2	TRBV5-1	NA	14	TRBD1
CASSSLGTGSDGYTF	TGTGCCAGCAGCTCCCTGGGGACAGGGAGTGACGGCTACACCTTC	TRBJ1-2	TRBV11-2	NA	15	TRBD1
CAWSTLARVWEHNEKLFF	TGTGCCTGGAGTACCCTCGCGAGGGTTTGGGAACATAATGAAAAACTGTTTTTT	TRBJ1-4	TRBV30	NA	18	NA
CASSLGLAALGTQYF	TGTGCCAGCAGCTTAGGACTAGCGGCCTTAGGGACCCAGTACTTC	TRBJ2-5	TRBV7-6	NA	15	TRBD2